These 13 T cell receptor beta chains share one sample of origin, sequenced in a study of cytomegalovirus exposure and HLA in healthy donors. Primers for the PCR totalled 60 Vbeta and 13 Jbeta. Assay used: immunoSEQ multiplex PCR; TCRdb lists only in-frame clones, some missing. In the table there are roughly 100,000 clones, about 81% of which are singletons. Sequencing input: PBMCs. The receptors shown here come from a man younger than 45 in good health and CMV-seronegative.

This rearrangement joins TRBV18 to TRBJ2-7; 7 bases match TRBD2. The germline V gene encodes CDR1 KGHSH and CDR2 LQKENI. This CDR3 is built from 17 residues. Germline trimming cut 6 bases from V and 5 bases from J; bases unmatched to any gene: 19. The CDR3 nucleotides read TGTGCCAGCTCTTATAACCCGACTCAGACTAGCAGCCACGAGCAGTACTTC. It codes for CASSYNPTQTSSHEQYF.

The chain joins TRBV6-5 to TRBJ2-5; no definite D call. Matching the DNA end better, TRBJ2-7 makes the J call doubtful. Germline CDR1 and CDR2: MNHEY and SVGAGI. There are 14 residues in the CDR3. The CDR3, as DNA: TGTGCCAGCAGTTACACAAGAGACTCCTACGAGCAGTACTTC. Protein product: CASSYTRDSYEQYF.

This clone was observed a handful of times. The chain joins TRBV5-4 to TRBJ2-3, with 8 positions matching TRBD2. The trim removed 1 base at V and 4 bases at J, leaving 2 bases unmatched. Germline V lookup: CDR1 SGHNT, CDR2 YYREEE (reference sequence). The CDR3 is 14 residues long. The CDR3 here is CASSLSGSADTQYF. The DNA of the CDR3 is TGTGCCAGCAGCTTGAGCGGGAGCGCAGATACGCAGTATTTT.

This chain uses TRBV4-3 with TRBJ1-2, with 7 bases fitting TRBD1. CDR3 size: 14 residues. V trimming: 8 bases; J trimming: 8 bases; junction bases outside the gene matches: 14. CDR1 is LGHNA and CDR2 is YSLEER in the germline V gene. In DNA form, the CDR3 reads TGCGCCAGCTCCCGACAGGGCAAAGTGAACGGCTACACCTTC. Translated, it gives CASSRQGKVNGYTF.

This clone was counted only a few times. This chain uses TRBV6-4 with TRBJ2-3, with D possibly matching TRBD1 (5 bases). V was trimmed by 3 bases and J by 3 bases, leaving 13 bases between them. The CDR3 has 15 amino acids. Germline V gene sequence: CDR1 MRHNA, CDR2 SNTAGT. The CDR3 DNA follows: TGTGCCAGCAGTGAAGGCAGGGCAGATACAGATACGCAGTATTTT. It codes for CASSEGRADTDTQYF.

This chain joins TRBV10-3 and TRBJ1-2, with 8 bases aligning to TRBD1. Germline CDR1 and CDR2: ENHRY and SYGVKD. The J segment lost 6 bases and the V segment lost 3 bases, leaving 12 bases of the junction unmatched. CDR3 length: 16 amino acids. Here the CDR3 reads CAISDFGTGKLDGYTF. CDR3 DNA: TGTGCCATCAGTGACTTCGGGACAGGTAAACTCGATGGCTACACCTTC.

The chain uses TRBV2 and TRBJ1-5, with TRBD1 matching over 8 bases. This CDR3 is 15 amino acids long. Germline V gene data show CDR1 as SNHLY and CDR2 as FYNNEI. The V segment lost 7 bases and the J segment 2 bases; nucleotides outside the gene matches: 7. For the CDR3, the DNA is TGTGCCAGCATCACGGACAGGGCTGGCAATCAGCCCCAGCATTTT. This sequence encodes CASITDRAGNQPQHF.

This clone was seen once. The J gene is TRBJ2-5, the V gene TRBV18; no firm D call. The length of the CDR3 is 11 residues. Germline V gene sequence: CDR1 KGHSH, CDR2 LQKENI. Trimming left V 6 bases short and J 4 bases short, with 6 bases between. CDR3 residues: CASSTGETQYF. Here the CDR3 DNA reads TGTGCCAGCTCGACGGGAGAGACCCAGTACTTC.

This chain links TRBV6-5 with TRBJ1-2, with a possible D match to TRBD1 (5 bases). The germline V gene encodes CDR1 MNHEY and CDR2 SVGAGI. Trimming pared 0 bases from V and 2 bases from J, leaving 13 bases between. CDR3 size: 16 residues. The CDR3: CASSYSIAGLNYGYTF. As DNA, the CDR3 is TGTGCCAGCAGTTACTCGATTGCAGGGTTGAACTATGGCTACACCTTC.

The chain links TRBV29-1 to TRBJ2-5; 12 bases are shared with TRBD2. Trimming removed 3 bases from V and 3 bases from J; junction bases left unmatched: 5. The germline V gene encodes CDR1 SQVTM and CDR2 ANQGSEA. The CDR3 loop spans 15 amino acids. CDR3 DNA sequence: TGCAGCGTTGATCGGCGACTAGCGGGAGAAGAGACCCAGTACTTC. Its protein product is CSVDRRLAGEETQYF.

In this sample, this clone turned up once. This rearrangement joins TRBV9 to TRBJ1-1; no firm D call. Deletions cut 5 bases from V and 0 bases from J, with 17 bases between. The CDR3 has 16 amino acids. CDR1 is SGDLS, CDR2 YYNGEE, per germline. Written as DNA, the CDR3 is TGTGCCAGCAGTCCTTTCCAAGAAAACATGAACACTGAAGCTTTCTTT. Translated: CASSPFQENMNTEAFF.

The chain is built from TRBV5-1 and TRBJ2-5; 8 nucleotides agree with TRBD2. CDR3 size: 16 residues. The ends lost 4 bases at V and 2 bases at J; junction bases unmatched: 10. CDR1 is SGHRS, CDR2 YFSETQ, per germline. CDR3 residues: CASSPHGRGEQETQYF. In DNA, the CDR3 is TGCGCCAGCAGCCCACATGGGCGGGGGGAACAAGAGACCCAGTACTTC.

The chain is built from TRBV5-1 and TRBJ2-3, with D possibly matching TRBD1 (6 bases). V lost 4 bases and J 4 bases, leaving 13 bases between the germline ends. Germline lookup yields CDR1 SGHRS and CDR2 YFSETQ. The CDR3 totals 14 residues. CDR3 residues: CASSGQGWADTQYF. The CDR3 nucleotides read TGCGCCAGCAGCGGGCAGGGGTGGGCAGATACGCAGTATTTT.